The next 15 T cell receptor beta chains were all read from a single sample in a study of shared clonotypes between healthy human individuals. TCRdb's copy holds only in-frame clones and misses some; the assay was immunoSEQ multiplex PCR. The repertoire consists of nearly 1,000,000 clones, with approximately 76% occurring once and the leading ten covering roughly 1.5%. The sample taken for sequencing was memory CD4+ T cells sorted from blood. Subset noted: CD45RA-negative fraction. Receptors originate from a young man in good health.

The chain recombines TRBV5-1 with TRBJ2-1, with TRBD2 matching over 8 bases. V shed 4 bases and J 7 bases; nucleotides not matched to a gene: 13. This CDR3 spans 16 amino acids. Germline CDR1 and CDR2: SGHRS and YFSETQ. Here the CDR3 reads CASSATSSGQSNEQFF. CDR3 bases: TGCGCCAGCAGCGCCACTTCTAGCGGGCAGAGTAATGAGCAGTTCTTC.

The chain joins TRBV5-1 to TRBJ1-1; possibly TRBD1 for D (5 bases). The CDR3 has 13 residues. V shed 0 bases and J shed 9 bases, with 12 bases lying between them. Germline V gives CDR1 SGHRS, CDR2 YFSETQ. CDR3 in DNA: TGCGCCAGCAGCTTGGCCGGGACTGTTCAAGCTTTCTTT. It encodes CASSLAGTVQAFF.

The V and J genes are TRBV30 and TRBJ2-4; D call uncertain. This CDR3 contains 17 residues. Trimming took 0 bases from V and 2 from J, leaving 17 bases between them. Germline V CDR1 and CDR2: GTSNPN, SVGIG (reference sequence). CDR3: CAWSVSLGSFSKNIQYF. The CDR3 nucleotides read TGTGCCTGGAGTGTATCCCTAGGCTCCTTCTCCAAAAACATTCAGTACTTC.

This clone was observed a single time. The chain couples TRBV4-1 to TRBJ1-2, with unresolved D. This CDR3 has 16 residues. V lost 2 bases to trimming and J lost 4 bases, with 17 bases between them. Germline V lookup: CDR1 MGHRA, CDR2 YSYEKL. The CDR3 region is CASSQTDLGFSYGYTF. The CDR3 bases are TGCGCCAGCAGCCAAACTGACCTAGGTTTCTCCTATGGCTACACCTTC.

About this clone: This sample includes further DNA sequences coding for the same CDR3. The CDR3 protein is CASSPTGGANYGYTF. CDR3 DNA: TGTGCCAGCAGCCCGACAGGGGGCGCGAACTATGGCTACACCTTC. V usage is TRBV7-2 and J usage is TRBJ1-2, with 10 positions matching TRBD1. The germline V gene encodes CDR1 SGHTA and CDR2 FQGNSA. There are 15 residues in the CDR3. The junction had 5 bases not matched to a gene; V was cut back by 5 bases and J by 2 bases.

A few counts support this clone. The rearrangement links TRBV13 to TRBJ2-1; TRBD1 agrees at 7 bases. The CDR3 has 15 residues. Per the germline V gene, CDR1 is PRHDT and CDR2 is FYEKMQ (reference sequence). V was pared by 0 bases and J by 9 bases, with 8 bases of the junction left unmatched. The CDR3 nucleotides read TGTGCCAGCAGCTTAGGAGACAGGGAAGGGAGTGAGCAGTTCTTC. Its protein product is CASSLGDREGSEQFF.

This rearrangement joins TRBV7-2 to TRBJ2-3; D may be TRBD2 (5 bases). Germline V gene sequence: CDR1 SGHTA, CDR2 FQGNSA. The CDR3 has 11 amino acids. The V gene lost 5 bases and the J gene lost 7 bases, with 7 bases spanning the gap. The CDR3 DNA follows: TGTGCCAGCAGCCGGGGTTATACGCAGTATTTT. Its translation: CASSRGYTQYF. Combining the CDR3 with reference TRBV7-2 and TRBJ2-3 gives the whole variable domain GAGVSQSPSNKVTEKGKDVELRCDPISGHTALYWYRQSLGQGLEFLIYFQGNSAPDKSGLPSDRFSAERTGGSVSTLTIQRTQQEDSAVYLCASSRGYTQYFGPGTRLTVL.

The chain links TRBV5-1 to TRBJ2-3; TRBD2 agrees at 8 bases. This CDR3 has 14 residues. J gave up 2 bases and V 3 bases, and 2 bases lay outside the gene matches. The germline V gene has CDR1 SGHRS and CDR2 YFSETQ. The CDR3 DNA sequence: TGCGCCAGCAGCTATAGCGGGAACACAGATACGCAGTATTTT. Translation: CASSYSGNTDTQYF. The whole variable domain, remainder taken from reference TRBV5-1 and TRBJ2-3, is KAGVTQTPRYLIKTRGQQVTLSCSPISGHRSVSWYQQTPGQGLQFLFEYFSETQRNKGNFPGRFSGRQFSNSRSEMNVSTLELGDSALYLCASSYSGNTDTQYFGPGTRLTVL.

The chain links TRBV11-2 to TRBJ2-3, with unresolved D. This CDR3 has 12 amino acids. Germline CDR1 SGHAT, CDR2 FQNNGV. V lost 5 bases and J lost 10, with 13 bases in between. CDR3 coding DNA: TGTGCCAGCAGCGCCGGAGAGTTAGCGCAGTATTTT. Translation: CASSAGELAQYF. The whole variable domain, remainder taken from reference TRBV11-2 and TRBJ2-3, is EAGVAQSPRYKIIEKRQSVAFWCNPISGHATLYWYQQILGQGPKLLIQFQNNGVVDDSQLPKDRFSAERLKGVDSTLKIQPAKLEDSAVYLCASSAGELAQYFGPGTRLTVL.

The chain joins TRBV7-8 to TRBJ2-7; 15 nucleotides match TRBD2. Per the germline V gene, CDR1 is SGHVS and CDR2 is FQNEAQ. The junction had 4 bases not matched to a gene; V was cut back by 5 bases and J by 2 bases. The CDR3 extends over 16 amino acids. In nucleotides, the CDR3 is TGTGCCAGCAGCCCCCGGACTAGCGGGAGGGCCTACGAGCAGTACTTC. This translates into CASSPRTSGRAYEQYF.

The V gene is TRBV6-1, the J gene TRBJ2-1; 7 positions match TRBD1. Unmatched junction bases numbered 5, after V lost 0 bases and J lost 0 bases. The germline gives CDR1 MNHNS, CDR2 SASEGT. The CDR3 has 17 residues. The chain's CDR3 is CASSEAAGGSSYNEQFF. The CDR3 bases are TGTGCCAGCAGTGAAGCGGCAGGGGGTAGCTCCTACAATGAGCAGTTCTTC.

This clone was observed once. This rearrangement joins TRBV4-1 to TRBJ1-1; 7 nucleotides agree with TRBD1. CDR1 is MGHRA and CDR2 is YSYEKL in the germline V gene. J lost 6 bases, V lost 1 base, and 14 bases had no gene match. CDR3 size: 17 residues. The CDR3 DNA follows: TGCGCCAGCAGCCAAGGCCCTCCGACAGGGCGAATGTCTGAAGCTTTCTTT. It specifies CASSQGPPTGRMSEAFF.

The rearrangement uses TRBV13 and TRBJ2-7; D unclear. CDR3 length: 13 residues. Germline V CDR1 and CDR2: PRHDT, FYEKMQ (reference sequence). The ends were cut back, 6 bases at V and 2 bases at J, with 11 bases in the middle. CDR3 DNA: TGTGCCAGCAGTCCCACAGTAACCTACGAGCAGTACTTC. It yields the protein CASSPTVTYEQYF.

This chain links TRBV29-1 with TRBJ2-3; no firm D call. V dropped 4 bases and J dropped 0 bases, with 11 bases sitting between them. The V gene's germline CDR1 is SQVTM and CDR2 ANQGSEA. This CDR3 contains 14 residues. The CDR3 region has the DNA TGCAGCGTTGTAGTAGTCTCTAGCACAGATACGCAGTATTTT. This translates into CSVVVVSSTDTQYF.

This chain links TRBV28 with TRBJ1-2; D might be TRBD1 (5 bases). Per the germline V gene, CDR1 is MDHEN and CDR2 is SYDVKM. The CDR3 contains 12 residues. Deletions cut 8 bases from V and 5 bases from J, with 12 bases between. As DNA, the CDR3 is TGTGCCAGCGAAGAGGGGAAATATGGCTACACCTTC. This encodes CASEEGKYGYTF.